The 22 T cell receptor beta chains below come from one sample, sequenced in a study of blood T cell repertoires in COVID-19. Sequenced by immunoSEQ multiplex PCR; TCRdb stores in-frame clones only, minus some. The sample yields over 250,000 clones, 88% seen once. The sequenced sample was PBMCs or T cells enriched from blood (not recorded which). The receptor source for this set is a woman aged 25 to 39 who had recovered from COVID-19.

This clone was seen only once. The chain recombines TRBV28 with TRBJ1-4; D is unresolved. This CDR3 spans 14 amino acids. Per the germline V gene, CDR1 is MDHEN and CDR2 is SYDVKM. Trimming shortened V by 2 bases and J by 2 bases, and 6 bases separated the two germline ends. The DNA of the CDR3 is TGTGCCAGCAGTTTACCCGGGACTAATGAAAAACTGTTTTTT. Protein sequence: CASSLPGTNEKLFF.

The gene calls are TRBV2 and TRBJ2-7; 9 nucleotides align to TRBD1. The V gene end was trimmed by 8 bases and the J gene end by 6 bases; junction bases not matched to a gene: 2. This CDR3 has 11 amino acids. Germline lookup yields CDR1 SNHLY and CDR2 FYNNEI. CDR3 in DNA: TGTGCCAGCCGGACAGGGGTCGAGCAGTACTTC. It codes for CASRTGVEQYF.

The rearrangement links TRBV7-2 to TRBJ1-4; perhaps TRBD1 as D (5 bases). This CDR3 region has 13 residues. Trimming took 5 bases from V and 10 from J, leaving 14 bases between them. The germline gives CDR1 SGHTA, CDR2 FQGNSA. The CDR3 bases are TGTGCCAGCAGCGCCGGGTCGGGGGTAAAACTGTTTTTT. Its translation: CASSAGSGVKLFF.

The genes are TRBV27 and TRBJ1-6; TRBD1 agrees at 8 bases. The germline CDR1 and CDR2 sequences are MNHEY and SMNVEV (reference sequence). The CDR3 is 17 amino acids. V shed 4 bases and J 6 bases; nucleotides not matched to a gene: 11. CDR3 in DNA: TGTGCCAGCAGTTCCCCCCCATGGACAGGGCCTAATTCACCCCTCCACTTT. Translation gives CASSSPPWTGPNSPLHF.

With respect to this clone: Other DNA variants within this sample encode the same CDR3. V usage is TRBV7-2 and J usage is TRBJ2-3, with 12 bases aligning to TRBD2. Germline-derived CDR1 and CDR2 are SGHTA and FQGNSA. This CDR3 has 18 amino acids. The ends lost 0 bases at V and 1 base at J; junction bases unmatched: 5. This CDR3 reads CASSLALAGGPGTDTQYF. The DNA for the CDR3 is TGTGCCAGCAGCTTAGCTCTAGCGGGGGGGCCTGGCACAGATACGCAGTATTTT. The complete variable domain, with remaining parts taken from reference TRBV7-2 and TRBJ2-3, reads GAGVSQSPSNKVTEKGKDVELRCDPISGHTALYWYRQSLGQGLEFLIYFQGNSAPDKSGLPSDRFSAERTGGSVSTLTIQRTQQEDSAVYLCASSLALAGGPGTDTQYFGPGTRLTVL.

The chain uses TRBV7-9 and TRBJ2-5, with 9 nucleotides matching TRBD1. CDR3 size: 14 residues. V gave up 4 bases and J gave up 5 bases; unmatched junction bases: 5. Germline CDR1 SEHNR, CDR2 FQNEAQ (reference sequence). The CDR3 sequence: CASSSTGGGETQYF. CDR3 DNA: TGTGCCAGCAGCTCCACAGGGGGCGGTGAGACCCAGTACTTC.

The genes are TRBV19 and TRBJ1-2, with 7 bases that match TRBD1. The CDR3 length is 13 residues. Trimming took 9 bases from V and 4 from J; bases not matched to a gene: 8. The V gene's germline CDR1 is LNHDA and CDR2 SQIVND (reference sequence). The CDR3 DNA follows: TGTGCCAGCGGTTCCCGGGACAGCTATGGCTACACCTTC. Translated: CASGSRDSYGYTF.

The chain employs TRBV7-9 and TRBJ1-1, with D unclear. V was cut by 0 bases and J by 1 base, with 6 bases left in between. Germline V gene data show CDR1 as SEHNR and CDR2 as FQNEAQ (reference sequence). CDR3 length equals 14 residues. This CDR3 is CASSLAPGNTEAFF. CDR3 sequence (DNA): TGTGCCAGCAGCTTAGCTCCGGGGAACACTGAAGCTTTCTTT.

The V and J genes are TRBV19 and TRBJ1-2; D may be TRBD1 (5 bases). V was trimmed by 10 bases and J by 3 bases, leaving 12 bases between them. Germline CDR1 and CDR2: LNHDA and SQIVND (reference sequence). CDR3 length: 12 residues. The CDR3, as DNA: TGTGCCATCATGAAACAGGACTATGGCTACACCTTC. Translation: CAIMKQDYGYTF.

CDR3 region: CASSQDGQGNSPLHF. The CDR3 nucleotides read TGCGCCAGCAGCCAAGACGGACAGGGTAATTCACCCCTCCACTTT. This chain uses TRBV4-1 with TRBJ1-6; 8 bases line up with TRBD1. The CDR3 totals 15 residues. Germline CDR1 MGHRA, CDR2 YSYEKL. Trimming cost V 0 bases and J 6 bases; bases outside gene matches: 1.

This chain links TRBV5-4 with TRBJ2-7; possibly TRBD2 for D (7 bases). Germline-derived CDR1 and CDR2 are SGHNT and YYREEE (reference sequence). This CDR3 region has 14 residues. Between the trimmed V and J ends, which lost 2 bases and 2 bases, there was a span of 11 bases. DNA of the CDR3: TGTGCCAGCAGCTTCTTGGGGGGGCCCTACGAGCAGTACTTC. Encoded protein: CASSFLGGPYEQYF.

V usage is TRBV11-3 and J usage is TRBJ2-6; no reliable D call. Trimming removed 6 bases from V and 3 bases from J, with 6 bases in between. The germline CDR1 and CDR2 sequences are SGHNT and YENEEA. The CDR3 runs to 13 residues. CDR3 in DNA: TGTGCCAGCAGGCCCGGTGGGGCCAACGTCCTGACTTTC. Translating it yields CASRPGGANVLTF. The full variable domain, in which reference TRBV11-3 and TRBJ2-6 provide the parts outside the CDR3, is EAGVVQSPRYKIIEKKQPVAFWCNPISGHNTLYWYLQNLGQGPELLIRYENEEAVDDSQLPKDRFSAERLKGVDSTLKIQPAELGDSAVYLCASRPGGANVLTFGAGSRLTVL.

V usage is TRBV7-6 and J usage is TRBJ2-1; a possible D gene is TRBD2 (6 bases). V gave up 3 bases and J gave up 7 bases, with 13 bases separating them. The germline V gene has CDR1 SGHVS and CDR2 FNYEAQ. CDR3 size: 14 residues. CDR3: CASSFGRGGNEQFF. CDR3 in DNA: TGTGCCAGCAGCTTCGGCCGGGGAGGTAATGAGCAGTTCTTC.

Written as DNA, the CDR3 is TGCGCCAGCAGCCGCTTGACAGGGGCTAATGAAAAACTGTTTTTT. This encodes CASSRLTGANEKLFF. The V and J genes are TRBV4-3 and TRBJ1-4, with 8 positions matching TRBD1. Germline CDR1 and CDR2: LGHNA and YSLEER. The trim removed 4 bases at V and 3 bases at J, leaving 4 bases unmatched. This CDR3 spans 15 amino acids.

This clone appeared a few times. This chain connects TRBV28 to TRBJ2-7, with D maybe TRBD2 (5 bases). With 7 bases removed from V and 0 bases from J, the gap between germline ends came to 16 bases. This CDR3 comprises 15 residues. From germline, CDR1 is MDHEN and CDR2 SYDVKM. CDR3 sequence (DNA): TGTGCCAGCACAAATGAGGGATTTAGCTCCTACGAGCAGTACTTC. It specifies CASTNEGFSSYEQYF.

The rearrangement links TRBV5-5 to TRBJ2-7; 8 bases match TRBD2. Per the germline V gene, CDR1 is SGHKS and CDR2 is YYEKEE (reference sequence). The CDR3 extends over 14 amino acids. V lost 3 bases, J lost 0 bases, and 2 bases stayed unmatched. CDR3 sequence (DNA): TGTGCCAGCAGCTCGGGACTAGGCTCCTACGAGCAGTACTTC. It translates to CASSSGLGSYEQYF.

The chain combines TRBV28 with TRBJ2-1; 8 bases align to TRBD1. This CDR3 has 14 residues. Per the germline V gene, CDR1 is MDHEN and CDR2 is SYDVKM. Germline trimming cut 6 bases from V and 7 bases from J; bases unmatched to any gene: 8. CDR3 loop: CASRTARGLNEQFF. The DNA for the CDR3 is TGTGCCAGCAGGACGGCCAGGGGGCTGAATGAGCAGTTCTTC. The variable domain in full, with the rest retrieved from reference TRBV28 and TRBJ2-1, is DVKVTQSSRYLVKRTGEKVFLECVQDMDHENMFWYRQDPGLGLRLIYFSYDVKMKEKGDIPEGYSVSREKKERFSLILESASTNQTSMYLCASRTARGLNEQFFGPGTRLTVL.

V and J are TRBV2 and TRBJ2-7; 7 bases align to TRBD2. Germline V gene lookup returns CDR1 SNHLY and CDR2 FYNNEI. The length of the CDR3 is 13 residues. V was clipped by 5 bases and J by 3 bases; unmatched bases: 4. CDR3 in DNA: TGTGCCAGCAGTCGGGACTACCTCTACGAGCAGTACTTC. Translation: CASSRDYLYEQYF.

The chain couples TRBV28 to TRBJ2-1; TRBD2 is a possible D gene (5 bases). V was cut by 7 bases and J by 3 bases, with 13 bases left in between. The germline V gene encodes CDR1 MDHEN and CDR2 SYDVKM. The CDR3 spans 14 residues. CDR3 residues: CASKLTGLYNEQFF. CDR3 nucleotide sequence: TGTGCCAGCAAACTGACTGGACTCTACAATGAGCAGTTCTTC.

The rearrangement joins TRBV27 to TRBJ2-5; D gene uncertain. Trimming left V 2 bases short and J 4 bases short, with 8 bases between. From germline, CDR1 is MNHEY and CDR2 SMNVEV (reference sequence). This CDR3 region has 13 residues. In DNA form, the CDR3 reads TGTGCCAGCAGTTTAGTCGCGGCAGAGACCCAGTACTTC. As protein: CASSLVAAETQYF.

J is TRBJ2-4 and V is TRBV7-9; TRBD2 aligns across 7 bases. V dropped 2 bases and J dropped 1; count of bases not matched to a gene: 8. The length of the CDR3 is 17 residues. CDR1 and CDR2 from the germline V gene are SEHNR and FQNEAQ (reference sequence). This chain's CDR3 is CASSLRGSGRAKNIQYF. CDR3 nucleotides: TGTGCCAGCAGCTTACGCGGGAGTGGTCGTGCCAAAAACATTCAGTACTTC.

The chain recombines TRBV25-1 with TRBJ2-1, with TRBD1 as a possible D gene (6 bases). CDR3 size: 13 residues. Germline V lookup: CDR1 MGHDK, CDR2 SYGVNS. V was cut by 7 bases and J by 7 bases, with 14 bases left in between. In DNA, the CDR3 is TGTGCCAGCACCCTAGTGGGGGCGAATGAGCAGTTCTTC. This translates into CASTLVGANEQFF.